These 21 T cell receptor beta chains came from one sample sequenced in a study of T cells in Graves' hyperthyroidism and ophthalmopathy. From RNA transcripts, TCR beta CDR3 regions were amplified. The primer set for the first-round RT-PCR of the TCR CDR3 was HTBI. TCRdb passed the multiplex PCR reads through MiXCR, listing each CDR3 protein once. The sample has about half a million distinct CDR3 sequences; about 16% are singletons. Sequenced material: blood. The receptors stem from a woman aged 25 to 45 with Graves' ophthalmopathy.

This clonotype occurred a few times. The rearrangement joins TRBV18 to TRBJ2-2; weak D call: TRBD1 (6 bases). The CDR3 loop spans 13 amino acids. The germline V gene has CDR1 KGHSH and CDR2 LQKENI. The V end was cut by 4 bases, the J end by 6 bases, with 9 bases between. The CDR3 spells CASSLTGPGELFF. DNA for the CDR3: TGTGCCAGCTCACTAACAGGGCCCGGGGAGCTGTTTTTT.

In its sample, this clonotype was seen many times. The DNA for the CDR3 is TGTGCCTGGACAGGGGAGGACAATCAGCCCCAGCATTTT. This gives the protein CAWTGEDNQPQHF. This sequence joins TRBV30 and TRBJ1-5, with D maybe TRBD1 (6 bases). Germline V CDR1 and CDR2: GTSNPN, SVGIG (reference sequence). Trimming removed 4 bases from V and 3 bases from J, with 10 bases in between. The CDR3 is 13 amino acids.

This clonotype has at least ten counts. V gene TRBV4-3 combines with J gene TRBJ1-6; D call uncertain. CDR1 and CDR2 (germline): LGHNA, YSLEER. With 4 bases removed from V and 7 bases from J, the gap between germline ends came to 14 bases. The CDR3 loop spans 15 amino acids. CDR3 in amino acids: CASSLNREPNSPLHF. Written as DNA, the CDR3 is TGCGCCAGCAGCCTAAACCGGGAACCGAATTCACCCCTCCACTTT.

This clonotype was seen ten or more times. This chain's CDR3 is CASSEYGTGVGGGQPQHF. Written as DNA, the CDR3 is TGTGCCAGCAGTGAATACGGGACAGGGGTTGGGGGGGGTCAGCCCCAGCATTTT. This chain joins TRBV2 and TRBJ1-5; 10 bases match TRBD1. CDR1 is SNHLY, CDR2 FYNNEI, per germline. CDR3 size: 18 residues. Trimming cost V 2 bases and J 6 bases; bases outside gene matches: 13.

The chain employs TRBV28 and TRBJ1-1; a possible D gene is TRBD1 (6 bases). Between the trimmed V and J ends, which lost 11 bases and 4 bases, there was a span of 17 bases. The CDR3 covers 13 residues. The germline V gene has CDR1 MDHEN and CDR2 SYDVKM. The CDR3 DNA sequence: TGTGCCCTTGGACAGCCCGGGGGCACTGAAGCTTTCTTT. Protein sequence: CALGQPGGTEAFF. The variable domain in full, completed from reference TRBV28 and TRBJ1-1, reads DVKVTQSSRYLVKRTGEKVFLECVQDMDHENMFWYRQDPGLGLRLIYFSYDVKMKEKGDIPEGYSVSREKKERFSLILESASTNQTSMYLCALGQPGGTEAFFGQGTRLTVV.

The V and J genes are TRBV7-2 and TRBJ2-1; tentative D call: TRBD2 (6 bases). CDR1 and CDR2 (germline): SGHTA, FQGNSA. Trimming stripped 1 base from V and 4 bases from J, with 17 bases between. The CDR3 has 17 residues. The CDR3 sequence: CASSLVGGGGPYNEQFF. Here the CDR3 DNA reads TGTGCCAGCAGCTTAGTCGGTGGGGGAGGCCCATACAATGAGCAGTTCTTC.

This clonotype was observed a few times. The chain couples TRBV5-6 to TRBJ1-2; no firm D call. V was clipped by 4 bases and J by 8 bases, with 9 bases between them. CDR3 length: 11 residues. Germline V gene sequence: CDR1 SGHDT, CDR2 YYEEEE. The CDR3 DNA follows: TGTGCCAGCAGCCGACAAACGGGCTACACCTTC. Translation gives CASSRQTGYTF.

Turning to this clonotype: This is likely a read error, given that the CDR3 carries no conserved phenylalanine or tryptophan at its end. The J gene is TRBJ2-7, the V gene TRBV6-1; D is unclear. The germline V gene has CDR1 MNHNS and CDR2 SASEGT. This CDR3 region has 17 residues. V was trimmed by 1 base and J by 1 base, leaving 17 bases between them. This CDR3 is CASSEGSDRYPSYEQYC. The CDR3 DNA follows: TGTGCCAGCAGTGAAGGCTCAGATAGGTACCCTTCCTACGAGCAGTACTGC.

This clonotype was detected many times. The genes are TRBV5-5 and TRBJ1-1, with D possibly being TRBD1 (5 bases). V was clipped by 7 bases and J by 3 bases, with 13 bases between them. Germline CDR1 reads SGHKS; CDR2 reads YYEKEE (reference sequence). The CDR3 runs to 13 residues. Written as DNA, the CDR3 is TGTGCCAGCCACAGGCGCCGGGACACTGAAGCTTTCTTT. It codes for CASHRRRDTEAFF. The whole variable domain, filled in from reference TRBV5-5 and TRBJ1-1, reads DAGVTQSPTHLIKTRGQQVTLRCSPISGHKSVSWYQQVLGQGPQFIFQYYEKEERGRGNFPDRFSARQFPNYSSELNVNALLLGDSALYLCASHRRRDTEAFFGQGTRLTVV.

There are many counts of this clonotype. The CDR3 loop is CAWGHSGGNTIYF. The CDR3 DNA follows: TGTGCCTGGGGTCACTCGGGTGGAAACACCATATATTTT. The rearrangement joins TRBV30 to TRBJ1-3; D remains unclear. Germline V gene lookup returns CDR1 GTSNPN and CDR2 SVGIG (reference sequence). V was shortened by 5 bases and J by 3 bases, with 11 bases between the two germline ends. The CDR3 sequence is 13 residues long.

This clonotype appeared many times. The chain uses TRBV13 and TRBJ1-6; 9 nucleotides line up with TRBD1. The CDR3 runs to 14 residues. Unmatched junction bases numbered 6, after V lost 5 bases and J lost 10 bases. From germline, CDR1 is PRHDT and CDR2 FYEKMQ (reference sequence). The CDR3 sequence: CASSQRTGESPLHF. The CDR3 DNA reads as TGTGCCAGCAGCCAGCGGACAGGGGAATCACCCCTCCACTTT.

This clonotype showed up just a few times. The chain combines TRBV12-5 with TRBJ2-1; 8 positions match TRBD1. The CDR3 runs to 17 residues. Trimming at V came to 1 base and at J to 9 bases, leaving 14 bases not matched to a gene. The V gene's germline CDR1 is LGHNT and CDR2 FRNRAP. Written as DNA, the CDR3 is TGTGCTAGTGGTTTGGCGCCCCGGACAGGGTGGTTCGTTGAGCAGTTCTTC. This codes for CASGLAPRTGWFVEQFF. Full variable domain (outside the CDR3, taken from reference TRBV12-5 and TRBJ2-1): DARVTQTPRHKVTEMGQEVTMRCQPILGHNTVFWYRQTMMQGLELLAYFRNRAPLDDSGMPKDRFSAEMPDATLATLKIQPSEPRDSAVYFCASGLAPRTGWFVEQFFGPGTRLTVL.

This clonotype was seen a handful of times. The chain has TRBV7-9 and TRBJ1-4; D gene ambiguous. V lost 1 base and J 6 bases, leaving 9 bases between the germline ends. Germline loops: CDR1 SEHNR, CDR2 FQNEAQ (reference sequence). The CDR3 is made up of 14 amino acids. The CDR3 region has the DNA TGTGCCAGCAGCTTAGACAGCTACGATGAAAAACTGTTTTTT. Encoded protein: CASSLDSYDEKLFF.

There are a few counts of this clonotype. The chain has TRBV7-2 and TRBJ2-5; D not certain. Deletions cut 1 base from V and 7 bases from J, with 7 bases between. CDR1 is SGHTA, CDR2 FQGNSA, per germline. CDR3 length: 12 amino acids. CDR3 coding DNA: TGTGCCAGCAGCTTAGATACAGTGACCCAGTACTTC. It yields the protein CASSLDTVTQYF.

This clonotype was seen repeatedly, ten times or more. CDR3 coding DNA: TGTGCCAGCAGTCGTAGGGCGGACAGATTTAGCTCCTACGAGCAGTACTTC. Translation gives CASSRRADRFSSYEQYF. This chain links TRBV28 with TRBJ2-7, with D perhaps TRBD1 (6 bases). This CDR3 has 17 residues. V shed 5 bases and J shed 0 bases, with 20 bases lying between them. Germline lookup yields CDR1 MDHEN and CDR2 SYDVKM.

This clonotype was seen more than once but under ten times. A much bigger clone sits one base away, suggesting this may be a read error. The chain couples TRBV28 to TRBJ2-5; either TRBD1 or TRBD2 may fit D (5 bases each). V shed 5 bases and J shed 5 bases, with 12 bases lying between them. There are 13 residues in the CDR3. From germline, CDR1 is MDHEN and CDR2 SYDVKM. The CDR3 loop reads CASSRVGDETQYF. CDR3 in DNA: TGTGCCAGCAGTAGGGTTGGGGACGAGACCCAGTACTTC.

The chain links TRBV20-1 to TRBJ2-2; 13 bases agree with TRBD2. V shed 6 bases, J shed 5 bases, and the junction held 12 bases outside the gene matches. Germline loops: CDR1 DFQATT, CDR2 SNEGSKA (reference sequence). There are 17 residues in the CDR3. CDR3 DNA sequence: TGCAGTGCCCGCTTACCCGGACTAGCGGGAGAGACCGGGGAGCTGTTTTTT. As protein: CSARLPGLAGETGELFF.

This clonotype was observed many times. The J gene is TRBJ2-1, the V gene TRBV2; no reliable D call. CDR1 SNHLY and CDR2 FYNNEI come from the germline V gene. The CDR3 covers 14 residues. The V end was cut by 0 bases, the J end by 9 bases, with 12 bases between. The CDR3 loop is CASSEAQALSEQFF. The CDR3 bases are TGTGCCAGCAGTGAAGCGCAAGCACTTAGTGAGCAGTTCTTC. Full variable domain (remainder filled in from reference TRBV2 and TRBJ2-1): EPEVTQTPSHQVTQMGQEVILRCVPISNHLYFYWYRQILGQKVEFLVSFYNNEISEKSEIFDDQFSVERPDGSNFTLKIRSTKLEDSAMYFCASSEAQALSEQFFGPGTRLTVL.

In this sample, this clonotype turned up a few times. This chain connects TRBV29-1 to TRBJ1-1; D is unclear. CDR3 length equals 13 residues. The ends were cut back, 1 base at V and 4 bases at J, with 10 bases in the middle. Per the germline V gene, CDR1 is SQVTM and CDR2 is ANQGSEA. CDR3 DNA: TGCAGCGTTGAAGGGTTTAGCGGCACTGAAGCTTTCTTT. It encodes CSVEGFSGTEAFF. Using reference TRBV29-1 and TRBJ1-1 for the parts outside the CDR3, the full variable domain is SAVISQKPSRDICQRGTSLTIQCQVDSQVTMMFWYRQQPGQSLTLIATANQGSEATYESGFVIDKFPISRPNLTFSTLTVSNMSPEDSSIYLCSVEGFSGTEAFFGQGTRLTVV.

This clonotype was detected many times. This chain connects TRBV3-1 to TRBJ1-2; the D gene is possibly TRBD1 (6 bases). Per the germline V gene, CDR1 is LGHDT and CDR2 is YNNKEL (reference sequence). The germline V and J ends were trimmed by 2 bases and 7 bases, with 11 bases remaining between them. The CDR3 runs 13 residues. CDR3 sequence: CASSQLSGAGYTF. CDR3 nucleotides: TGTGCCAGCAGCCAATTATCAGGGGCTGGCTACACCTTC.

This clonotype was seen at least ten times. V and J are TRBV7-2 and TRBJ2-6, with D possibly TRBD1 on 5 matching bases. The germline gives CDR1 SGHTA, CDR2 FQGNSA. The CDR3 consists of 15 residues. Trimming shortened V by 4 bases and J by 4 bases, and 11 bases separated the two germline ends. The CDR3 protein is CASSSRVTGANVLTF. For the CDR3, the DNA is TGTGCCAGCAGCTCCAGGGTAACCGGGGCCAACGTCCTGACTTTC.